Following are 32 T cell receptor beta chains from one sample sequenced in a study of cytomegalovirus exposure and HLA in healthy donors. Both 60 Vbeta primers and 13 Jbeta primers went into the PCR. TCRdb's copy holds only in-frame clones and misses some; the assay was immunoSEQ multiplex PCR. The data show 40,000 to 45,000 clones, about 50% seen once. Sequencing was carried out using PBMCs. The source of these receptors is a human donor in good health.

The chain recombines TRBV5-8 with TRBJ1-5; D unclear. V was pared by 1 base and J by 7 bases, with 6 bases between. Germline values: CDR1 SGHTS, CDR2 YDEGEE. The CDR3 consists of 12 residues. The CDR3 reads CASSLRSQPQHF. CDR3 nucleotides: TGTGCCAGCAGCTTGAGAAGCCAGCCCCAGCATTTT.

J is TRBJ2-7 and V is TRBV5-6; 9 positions match TRBD2. With V trimmed by 2 bases and J by 0 bases, 3 bases remained unmatched. The germline V gene encodes CDR1 SGHDT and CDR2 YYEEEE. The CDR3 is 15 residues long. CDR3 bases: TGTGCCAGCAGCTTTAGCGGGAGAGGCTCCTACGAGCAGTACTTC. It is translated as CASSFSGRGSYEQYF.

The gene calls are TRBV5-6 and TRBJ1-5; no firm D call. Trimming removed 0 bases at V and 2 bases at J, with 15 bases between. This CDR3 has 17 residues. Germline V gene data show CDR1 as SGHDT and CDR2 as YYEEEE. This chain's CDR3 is CASSLGAGSRRNQPQHF. The CDR3 DNA reads TGTGCCAGCAGCTTGGGGGCCGGGAGTCGTCGCAATCAGCCCCAGCATTTT. The full variable domain, in which reference TRBV5-6 and TRBJ1-5 provide the parts outside the CDR3, is DAGVTQSPTHLIKTRGQQVTLRCSPKSGHDTVSWYQQALGQGPQFIFQYYEEEERQRGNFPDRFSGHQFPNYSSELNVNALLLGDSALYLCASSLGAGSRRNQPQHFGDGTRLSIL.

The rearrangement joins TRBV18 to TRBJ2-3; tentatively, D is TRBD2 (6 bases). This CDR3 region has 14 residues. Trimming removed 8 bases from V and 5 bases from J, with 17 bases in between. Germline V lookup: CDR1 KGHSH, CDR2 LQKENI. CDR3: CASQDWGVGDTQYF. In nucleotides, the CDR3 is TGTGCCAGCCAAGACTGGGGGGTAGGAGATACGCAGTATTTT.

J is TRBJ1-2 and V is TRBV5-6, with 10 bases lining up with TRBD1. From germline, CDR1 is SGHDT and CDR2 YYEEEE. V shed 5 bases, J shed 4 bases, and the junction held 11 bases outside the gene matches. This CDR3 is 16 amino acids long. DNA of the CDR3: TGTGCCAGCAGGCCGCGGAGACAGGGGGCGATCTATGGCTACACCTTC. It codes for CASRPRRQGAIYGYTF. Together with reference TRBV5-6 and TRBJ1-2, the CDR3 gives the full variable domain: DAGVTQSPTHLIKTRGQQVTLRCSPKSGHDTVSWYQQALGQGPQFIFQYYEEEERQRGNFPDRFSGHQFPNYSSELNVNALLLGDSALYLCASRPRRQGAIYGYTFGSGTRLTVV.

This clone was counted only a few times. DNA for the CDR3: TGTGCCAGTAGTATGGGATCGACAGTCGGCGAGCAGTACTTC. Protein product: CASSMGSTVGEQYF. The chain carries TRBV19 and TRBJ2-7; maybe TRBD1 (5 bases). Germline CDR1 is LNHDA and CDR2 is SQIVND (reference sequence). V was cut by 3 bases and J by 6 bases, with 15 bases left in between. The CDR3 covers 14 residues.

The rearrangement links TRBV10-3 to TRBJ1-2; 7 positions agree with TRBD1. With 4 bases clipped from V and 8 bases from J, the junction kept 13 bases outside the gene matches. The CDR3 contains 15 residues. Germline assignment: CDR1 ENHRY and CDR2 SYGVKD. The CDR3 spells CAISASGQQAGGYTF. CDR3 bases: TGTGCCATCAGTGCCTCGGGACAGCAGGCGGGGGGCTACACCTTC.

This chain joins TRBV7-8 and TRBJ1-1; D is undetermined. The ends were cut back, 5 bases at V and 1 base at J, with 11 bases in the middle. The CDR3 sequence is 14 residues long. Looked up from germline, CDR1 is SGHVS and CDR2 is FQNEAQ. The CDR3 reads CASSPRDSNTEAFF. CDR3 coding DNA: TGTGCCAGCAGCCCCCGAGACTCGAACACTGAAGCTTTCTTT.

V gene TRBV6-4 combines with J gene TRBJ2-3; D remains unclear. This CDR3 spans 14 amino acids. The germline gives CDR1 MRHNA, CDR2 SNTAGT. The V end lost 0 bases, the J end lost 4 bases, and 8 bases lay between the germline ends. For the CDR3, the DNA is TGTGCCAGCAGTGACTCGATAGCCGCAGATACGCAGTATTTT. It encodes CASSDSIAADTQYF.

The V gene is TRBV29-1, the J gene TRBJ1-2; possibly TRBD1 for D (5 bases). The CDR3 has 11 residues. Germline V gene data show CDR1 as SQVTM and CDR2 as ANQGSEA. With 4 bases removed from V and 8 bases from J, the gap between germline ends came to 11 bases. In nucleotides, the CDR3 is TGCAGCGTTGTGGGGGGGTACGGCTACACCTTC. Its protein is CSVVGGYGYTF.

The chain links TRBV27 to TRBJ2-1, with 10 bases matching TRBD2. The V and J ends lost 7 bases and 7 bases, in that order; junction bases with no gene match: 7. Germline assignment: CDR1 MNHEY and CDR2 SMNVEV (reference sequence). The CDR3 is made up of 14 amino acids. CDR3 loop: CASNRGLAINEQFF. The CDR3 nucleotides are TGTGCCAGCAACCGGGGACTAGCGATAAATGAGCAGTTCTTC.

The rearrangement uses TRBV28 and TRBJ2-3; 8 bases are shared with TRBD1. Germline CDR1 and CDR2: MDHEN and SYDVKM. This CDR3 is built from 14 residues. J lost 0 bases, V lost 7 bases, and 3 bases had no gene match. DNA of the CDR3: TGTGCCAGCACTCGGACAGGGAGCACAGATACGCAGTATTTT. It specifies CASTRTGSTDTQYF. Full variable domain (remainder filled in from reference TRBV28 and TRBJ2-3): DVKVTQSSRYLVKRTGEKVFLECVQDMDHENMFWYRQDPGLGLRLIYFSYDVKMKEKGDIPEGYSVSREKKERFSLILESASTNQTSMYLCASTRTGSTDTQYFGPGTRLTVL.

V usage is TRBV2 and J usage is TRBJ1-1; the D gene is possibly TRBD1 (6 bases). The V end lost 4 bases, the J end lost 4 bases, and 16 bases lay between the germline ends. Germline V gives CDR1 SNHLY, CDR2 FYNNEI. CDR3 length equals 15 residues. Here the CDR3 DNA reads TGTGCCAGCAGTGTCAGGGGTGTTGACAGCACTGAAGCTTTCTTT. Its translation: CASSVRGVDSTEAFF.

As for this clone: A read error may produce the germline difference seen at one junction end. This chain uses TRBV30 with TRBJ2-5; a possible D gene is TRBD2 (6 bases). CDR3 length: 13 residues. The germline CDR1 and CDR2 sequences are GTSNPN and SVGIG (reference sequence). The CDR3 coding sequence is TGTGCCTGGAGTGTATCGGGACTCCCCCAGATCCACTTC. As protein: CAWSVSGLPQIHF.

The rearrangement uses TRBV27 and TRBJ2-7; 10 bases map to TRBD1. This CDR3 comprises 15 residues. Germline trimming cut 4 bases from V and 6 bases from J; bases unmatched to any gene: 9. Germline values: CDR1 MNHEY, CDR2 SMNVEV (reference sequence). CDR3 DNA sequence: TGTGCCAGCAGTTATATCGGACAGGGGGTGAGCGAGCAGTACTTC. Its protein is CASSYIGQGVSEQYF.

This clone turned up a few times. The gene calls are TRBV7-7 and TRBJ2-7; perhaps TRBD1 as D (6 bases). This CDR3 region has 13 residues. Germline V gives CDR1 SSHAT, CDR2 FNYEAQ (reference sequence). Trimming removed 5 bases from V and 6 bases from J, with 14 bases in between. The CDR3 nucleotides are TGTGCCAGCAGCGCCGACAGGAATCGCGAGCAGTACTTC. This encodes CASSADRNREQYF.

V usage is TRBV27 and J usage is TRBJ2-6; 10 nucleotides agree with TRBD1. Germline loops: CDR1 MNHEY, CDR2 SMNVEV (reference sequence). The CDR3 is 16 amino acids. Germline trimming cut 3 bases from V and 3 bases from J; bases unmatched to any gene: 2. The CDR3 DNA follows: TGTGCCAGCAGTTTGACAGGGGGCAGTGGGGCCAACGTCCTGACTTTC. Translating gives CASSLTGGSGANVLTF.

V gene TRBV21-1 combines with J gene TRBJ1-1; the tabulated D call, TRBD1, remains unverified against the DNA. TRBV21-1 is a pseudogene locus. The CDR3 contains 17 residues. This CDR3 reads CASGYFRDRGLNTEAFF. The CDR3 bases are TGTGCCAGCGGATATTTCCGGGACAGGGGGCTTAACACTGAAGCTTTCTTT.

The rearrangement joins TRBV19 to TRBJ1-4; D unclear. V was cut by 3 bases and J by 0 bases, with 8 bases left in between. This CDR3 spans 15 amino acids. CDR1 is LNHDA and CDR2 is SQIVND in the germline V gene (reference sequence). In nucleotides, the CDR3 is TGTGCCAGTAGTATTGGGCAGACAACTAATGAAAAACTGTTTTTT. This codes for CASSIGQTTNEKLFF. The whole variable domain, remainder taken from reference TRBV19 and TRBJ1-4, is DGGITQSPKYLFRKEGQNVTLSCEQNLNHDAMYWYRQDPGQGLRLIYYSQIVNDFQKGDIAEGYSVSREKKESFPLTVTSAQKNPTAFYLCASSIGQTTNEKLFFGSGTQLSVL.

In its sample, this clone was seen a few times. The chain employs TRBV6-6 and TRBJ2-1, with 8 nucleotides matching TRBD2. Germline V gene lookup returns CDR1 MNHNY and CDR2 SVGAGI (reference sequence). V lost 2 bases to trimming and J lost 4 bases; unmatched junction nucleotides: 4. This CDR3 is built from 15 residues. CDR3 coding DNA: TGTGCCAGCAGTTACCGGGAGGGGTCTTACAATGAGCAGTTCTTC. Amino acids: CASSYREGSYNEQFF.

The chain has TRBV11-3 and TRBJ2-3; 7 bases fit TRBD2. The CDR3 runs 14 residues. The V segment lost 5 bases and the J segment 2 bases; nucleotides outside the gene matches: 4. The germline gives CDR1 SGHNT, CDR2 YENEEA. Here the CDR3 DNA reads TGTGCCAGCAGCGCGGGAGCGATCACAGATACGCAGTATTTT. Translated: CASSAGAITDTQYF.

V and J are TRBV7-6 and TRBJ1-1; D is possibly TRBD1 (6 bases). CDR1 SGHVS and CDR2 FNYEAQ come from the germline V gene. Trimming removed 5 bases at V and 1 base at J, with 11 bases between. This CDR3 region has 14 residues. The CDR3 sequence: CASSPGTKNTEAFF. As DNA, the CDR3 is TGTGCCAGCAGCCCCGGGACAAAGAACACTGAAGCTTTCTTT.

V gene TRBV6-6 combines with J gene TRBJ2-1; tentatively, D is TRBD2 (6 bases). CDR1 is MNHNY, CDR2 SVGAGI, per germline (reference sequence). The CDR3 covers 15 residues. The V end was cut by 2 bases, the J end by 7 bases, with 15 bases between. CDR3 DNA sequence: TGTGCCAGCAGTTACGGAGGGCTAAGAGGGAATGAGCAGTTCTTC. Residues: CASSYGGLRGNEQFF.

The chain is built from TRBV28 and TRBJ1-2; 9 nucleotides match TRBD1. CDR1 is MDHEN and CDR2 is SYDVKM in the germline V gene. The junction had 12 bases not matched to a gene; V was cut back by 5 bases and J by 5 bases. This CDR3 has 16 amino acids. Written as DNA, the CDR3 is TGTGCCAGCAGTCTTACCGGGACAGGGAAAATGTATGGCTACACCTTC. Translated: CASSLTGTGKMYGYTF.

This chain links TRBV4-3 with TRBJ2-2; 8 bases align to TRBD1. Germline V gives CDR1 LGHNA, CDR2 YSLEER. V gave up 4 bases and J gave up 4 bases; unmatched junction bases: 5. The CDR3 sequence is 15 residues long. The CDR3 DNA reads as TGCGCCAGCAGCCCGTCAGACAGGGGCACCGGGGAGCTGTTTTTT. Amino acids: CASSPSDRGTGELFF.

The V call is TRBV18, the J call TRBJ2-1; maybe TRBD2 (6 bases). V was cut by 2 bases and J by 6 bases, with 11 bases left in between. Germline V lookup: CDR1 KGHSH, CDR2 LQKENI. This CDR3 spans 14 amino acids. CDR3 loop: CASSPGRGANEQFF. The DNA of the CDR3 is TGTGCCAGCTCACCAGGGCGCGGGGCCAATGAGCAGTTCTTC. The entire variable domain, with the rest obtained from reference TRBV18 and TRBJ2-1, is as follows: NAGVMQNPRHLVRRRGQEARLRCSPMKGHSHVYWYRQLPEEGLKFMVYLQKENIIDESGMPKERFSAEFPKEGPSILRIQQVVRGDSAAYFCASSPGRGANEQFFGPGTRLTVL.

This chain uses TRBV10-1 with TRBJ2-5, with TRBD2 identical over 9 bases. The length of the CDR3 is 18 residues. V gave up 0 bases and J gave up 5 bases; unmatched junction bases: 13. In germline, CDR1 is WNHNN, CDR2 SYGVQD (reference sequence). CDR3 in amino acids: CASSESMTAGGARETQYF. The CDR3 nucleotides are TGCGCCAGCAGTGAGTCGATGACGGCGGGAGGGGCCAGGGAGACCCAGTACTTC.

This clone occurred a few times. The gene calls are TRBV15 and TRBJ2-3; D uncertain. There are 15 residues in the CDR3. V lost 0 bases and J lost 1, with 8 bases in between. Germline-derived CDR1 and CDR2 are LNHNV and YYDKDF (reference sequence). The CDR3 DNA is TGTGCCACCAGCAGAGATCGAGTAGGCACAGATACGCAGTATTTT. Protein: CATSRDRVGTDTQYF. Full variable domain (rest looked up from reference TRBV15 and TRBJ2-3): DAMVIQNPRYQVTQFGKPVTLSCSQTLNHNVMYWYQQKSSQAPKLLFHYYDKDFNNEADTPDNFQSRRPNTSFCFLDIRSPGLGDTAMYLCATSRDRVGTDTQYFGPGTRLTVL.

The rearrangement links TRBV30 to TRBJ1-1; no clear D. This CDR3 spans 11 amino acids. Germline assignment: CDR1 GTSNPN and CDR2 SVGIG (reference sequence). Trimming stripped 3 bases from V and 5 bases from J, with 7 bases between. The CDR3: CAWSPRTEAFF. CDR3 sequence (DNA): TGTGCCTGGAGCCCCCGGACTGAAGCTTTCTTT.

The chain is built from TRBV5-1 and TRBJ2-4; 10 nucleotides match TRBD1. The CDR3 has 14 residues. Trimming at V came to 4 bases and at J to 7 bases, leaving 5 bases not matched to a gene. Per germline, CDR1 SGHRS and CDR2 YFSETQ. The CDR3 loop is CASSHPGQGNIQYF. In nucleotides, the CDR3 is TGCGCCAGCAGCCATCCGGGACAGGGGAACATTCAGTACTTC.

The rearrangement uses TRBV6-5 and TRBJ2-7; possible D gene TRBD1, 5 bases. The CDR3 runs to 15 residues. V gave up 2 bases and J gave up 2 bases, with 13 bases separating them. Per the germline V gene, CDR1 is MNHEY and CDR2 is SVGAGI. CDR3 in DNA: TGTGCCAGCAGTTACACTACGGACAAGCCCTACGAGCAGTACTTC. It is translated as CASSYTTDKPYEQYF.

The chain couples TRBV19 to TRBJ2-7; perhaps TRBD2 as D (5 bases). CDR3 length: 13 residues. CDR1 is LNHDA and CDR2 is SQIVND in the germline V gene (reference sequence). Trimming took 7 bases from V and 4 from J, leaving 14 bases between them. This CDR3 is CASNDRRGYEQYF. CDR3 bases: TGTGCCAGTAACGACCGGCGCGGGTACGAGCAGTACTTC.